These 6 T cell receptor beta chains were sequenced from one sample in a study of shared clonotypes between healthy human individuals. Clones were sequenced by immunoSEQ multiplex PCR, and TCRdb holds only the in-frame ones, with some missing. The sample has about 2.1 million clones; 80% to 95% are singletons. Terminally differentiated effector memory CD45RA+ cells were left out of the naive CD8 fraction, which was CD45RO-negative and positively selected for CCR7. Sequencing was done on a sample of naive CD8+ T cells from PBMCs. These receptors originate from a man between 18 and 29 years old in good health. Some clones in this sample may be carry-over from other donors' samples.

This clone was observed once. CDR3 coding DNA: TGTGCCAGCAGCTTTCTTCAGGGATCCTACAATGAGCAGTTCTTC. Its protein is CASSFLQGSYNEQFF. The chain links TRBV7-9 to TRBJ2-1, with D perhaps TRBD1 (5 bases). Germline CDR1 is SEHNR and CDR2 is FQNEAQ (reference sequence). Between the trimmed V and J ends, which lost 3 bases and 1 base, there was a span of 10 bases. CDR3 length equals 15 residues.

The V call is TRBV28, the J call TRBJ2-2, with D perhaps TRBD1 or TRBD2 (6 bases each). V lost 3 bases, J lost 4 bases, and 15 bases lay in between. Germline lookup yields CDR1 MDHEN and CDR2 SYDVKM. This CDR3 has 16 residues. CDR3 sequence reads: CASSFLGGRGTGELFF. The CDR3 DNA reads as TGTGCCAGCAGTTTTTTGGGGGGCCGAGGCACCGGGGAGCTGTTTTTT. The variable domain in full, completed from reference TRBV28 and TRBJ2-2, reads DVKVTQSSRYLVKRTGEKVFLECVQDMDHENMFWYRQDPGLGLRLIYFSYDVKMKEKGDIPEGYSVSREKKERFSLILESASTNQTSMYLCASSFLGGRGTGELFFGEGSRLTVL.

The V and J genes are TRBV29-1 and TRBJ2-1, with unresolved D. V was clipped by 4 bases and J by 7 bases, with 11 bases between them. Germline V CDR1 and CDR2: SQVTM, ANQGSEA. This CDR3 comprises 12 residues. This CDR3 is CSVGGLRNEQFF. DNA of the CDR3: TGCAGCGTTGGTGGCTTAAGGAATGAGCAGTTCTTC.

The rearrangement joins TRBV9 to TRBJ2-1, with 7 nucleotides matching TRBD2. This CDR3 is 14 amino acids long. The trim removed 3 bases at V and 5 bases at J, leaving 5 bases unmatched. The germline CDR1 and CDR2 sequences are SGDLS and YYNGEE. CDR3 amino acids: CASSGRDYHNEQFF. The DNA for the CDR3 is TGTGCCAGCAGCGGGAGGGACTACCACAATGAGCAGTTCTTC.

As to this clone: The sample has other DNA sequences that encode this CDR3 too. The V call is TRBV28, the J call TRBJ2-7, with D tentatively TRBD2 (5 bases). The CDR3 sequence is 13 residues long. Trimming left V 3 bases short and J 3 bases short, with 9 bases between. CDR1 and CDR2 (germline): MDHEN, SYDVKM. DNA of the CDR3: TGTGCCAGCAGTTTTGGCCGGGGCTACGAGCAGTACTTC. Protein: CASSFGRGYEQYF.

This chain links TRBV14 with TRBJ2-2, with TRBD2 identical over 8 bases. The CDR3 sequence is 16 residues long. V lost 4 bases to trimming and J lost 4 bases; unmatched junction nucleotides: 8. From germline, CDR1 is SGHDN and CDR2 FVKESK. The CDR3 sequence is CASSLLAGTFTGELFF. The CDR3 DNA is TGTGCCAGCAGCCTATTAGCGGGAACCTTCACCGGGGAGCTGTTTTTT.